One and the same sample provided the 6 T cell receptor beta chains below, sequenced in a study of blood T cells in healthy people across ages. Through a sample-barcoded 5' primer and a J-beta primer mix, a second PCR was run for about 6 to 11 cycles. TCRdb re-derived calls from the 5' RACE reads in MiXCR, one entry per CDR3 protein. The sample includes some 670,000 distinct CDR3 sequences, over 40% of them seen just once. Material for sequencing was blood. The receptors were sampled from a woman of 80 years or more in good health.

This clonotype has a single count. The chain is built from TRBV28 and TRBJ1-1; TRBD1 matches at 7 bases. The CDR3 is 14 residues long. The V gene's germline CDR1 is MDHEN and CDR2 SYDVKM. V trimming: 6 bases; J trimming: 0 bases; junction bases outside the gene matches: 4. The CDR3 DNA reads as TGTGCCAGCAGCGACAGGGCCCTGAACACTGAAGCTTTCTTT. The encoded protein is CASSDRALNTEAFF.

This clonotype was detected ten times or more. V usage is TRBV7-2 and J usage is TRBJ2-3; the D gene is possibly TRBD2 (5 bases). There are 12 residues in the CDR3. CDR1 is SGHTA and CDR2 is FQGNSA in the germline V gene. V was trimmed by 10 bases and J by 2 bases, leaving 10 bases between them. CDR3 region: CANGLNTDTQYF. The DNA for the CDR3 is TGTGCCAACGGACTTAACACAGATACGCAGTATTTT.

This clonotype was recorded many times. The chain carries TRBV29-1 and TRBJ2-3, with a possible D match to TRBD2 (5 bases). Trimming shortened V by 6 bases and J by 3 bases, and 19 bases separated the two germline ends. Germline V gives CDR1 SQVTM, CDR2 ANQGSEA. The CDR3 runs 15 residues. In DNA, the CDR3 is TGCAGCGTGGGAGAGGGTCGTCGGATAACAGATACGCAGTATTTT. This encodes CSVGEGRRITDTQYF.

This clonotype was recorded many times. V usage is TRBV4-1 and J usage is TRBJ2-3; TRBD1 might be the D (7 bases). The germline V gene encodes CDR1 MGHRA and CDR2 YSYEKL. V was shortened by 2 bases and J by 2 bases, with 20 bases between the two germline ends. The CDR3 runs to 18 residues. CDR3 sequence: CASSQPRGGGRITDTQYF. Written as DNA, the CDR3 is TGCGCCAGCAGCCAACCTCGAGGAGGGGGCAGAATCACAGATACGCAGTATTTT.

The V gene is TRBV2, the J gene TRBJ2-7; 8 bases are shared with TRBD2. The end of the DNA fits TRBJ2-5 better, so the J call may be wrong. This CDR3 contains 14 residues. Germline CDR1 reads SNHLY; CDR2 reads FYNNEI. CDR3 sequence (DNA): TGTGCCAGCATGTTAGCGGGGCCTCAAGAGACCCAGTACTTC. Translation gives CASMLAGPQETQYF.

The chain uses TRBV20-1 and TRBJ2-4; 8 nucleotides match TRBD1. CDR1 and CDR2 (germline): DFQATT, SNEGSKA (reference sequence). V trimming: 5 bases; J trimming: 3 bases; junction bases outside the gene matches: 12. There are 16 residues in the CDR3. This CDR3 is CSAVKPGQVIKNIQYF. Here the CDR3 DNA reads TGCAGTGCTGTTAAACCGGGACAGGTCATCAAAAACATTCAGTACTTC.